Each of the 11 T cell receptor beta chains below was sequenced from the same sample in a study of T cell repertoires in cytomegalovirus infection. TCRdb redid the calling of the reads with MiXCR, one entry per CDR3 protein. The sample comprises 750,000 to 950,000 distinct CDR3 sequences, about 29% of which are singletons, and over 10% rests with the top ten. These TCRs' antigens remain unknown. Specimen: cultured CD8+ T cells from PBMCs, collected from culture after CMV antigen stimulation. These TCRs come from a human donor in good health (CMV status not recorded). Some clones in this sample may be carry-over from other donors' samples.

This CDR3 reads CASGVNRNTEAFF. The CDR3 region has the DNA TGTGCTAGTGGCGTCAACAGGAACACTGAAGCTTTCTTT. The rearrangement uses TRBV12-5 and TRBJ1-1, with unresolved D. The CDR3 is made up of 13 amino acids. The V end lost 6 bases, the J end lost 1 base, and 9 bases lay between the germline ends. Germline V gene lookup returns CDR1 LGHNT and CDR2 FRNRAP.

As to this clonotype: The junction shows a germline mismatch at one end, possibly a read error. The chain has TRBV4-1 and TRBJ1-5; D gene uncertain. The CDR3 is made up of 13 amino acids. Germline V gene lookup returns CDR1 MGHRA and CDR2 YSYEKL. The CDR3 DNA follows: TGTGCCAGCAGCCAAGGGCGGAATCAGCCCCAGCATTTT. It translates to CASSQGRNQPQHF.

The gene calls are TRBV27 and TRBJ2-7; D is unclear. Germline CDR1 reads MNHEY; CDR2 reads SMNVEV (reference sequence). The ends were cut back, 8 bases at V and 0 bases at J, with 17 bases in the middle. The CDR3 sequence is 15 residues long. CDR3 coding DNA: TGTGCCAGCTCTGTGGGCAGGCGAAACTCCTACGAGCAGTACTTC. This gives the protein CASSVGRRNSYEQYF.

The rearrangement joins TRBV19 to TRBJ2-1, with a possible D match to TRBD1 (6 bases). The germline V gene encodes CDR1 LNHDA and CDR2 SQIVND (reference sequence). The germline V and J ends were trimmed by 0 bases and 0 bases, with 12 bases remaining between them. This CDR3 comprises 17 residues. The chain's CDR3 is CASSIDAGESSYNEQFF. CDR3 bases: TGTGCCAGTAGTATAGATGCAGGGGAGAGCTCCTACAATGAGCAGTTCTTC.

The J gene is TRBJ2-7, the V gene TRBV15, with 10 bases identical to TRBD2. CDR1 and CDR2 (germline): LNHNV, YYDKDF (reference sequence). V lost 0 bases and J lost 3; bases outside the gene matches: 11. This CDR3 has 18 residues. DNA for the CDR3: TGTGCCACCAGCAGAGATAGGGGTAGCGGGGGGCCCGTCTACGAGCAGTACTTC. Protein: CATSRDRGSGGPVYEQYF.

This clonotype has a handful of counts. The rearrangement joins TRBV4-3 to TRBJ2-1, with 7 bases aligning to TRBD2. Unmatched junction bases numbered 5, after V lost 2 bases and J lost 4 bases. The germline gives CDR1 LGHNA, CDR2 YSLEER. The CDR3 spans 15 residues. The CDR3 nucleotides are TGCGCCAGCAGCCAAATGGACGGGGGGTACAATGAGCAGTTCTTC. Protein: CASSQMDGGYNEQFF.

The sample holds a few counts of this clonotype. This chain joins TRBV2 and TRBJ2-2, with a tentative D call TRBD2 (6 bases). V was cut by 9 bases and J by 4 bases, with 15 bases left in between. Germline CDR1 and CDR2: SNHLY and FYNNEI. The CDR3 runs 14 residues. The CDR3 DNA reads TGTGCCAGTCGCGGGGATTTAGGCACCGGGGAGCTGTTTTTT. This sequence encodes CASRGDLGTGELFF. Supplemented by reference TRBV2 and TRBJ2-2, the full variable domain reads EPEVTQTPSHQVTQMGQEVILRCVPISNHLYFYWYRQILGQKVEFLVSFYNNEISEKSEIFDDQFSVERPDGSNFTLKIRSTKLEDSAMYFCASRGDLGTGELFFGEGSRLTVL.

The gene calls are TRBV7-2 and TRBJ1-2; weak D call: TRBD1 (5 bases). Trimming took 2 bases from V and 10 from J, leaving 14 bases between them. Germline V gene data show CDR1 as SGHTA and CDR2 as FQGNSA. The CDR3 is made up of 13 amino acids. CDR3 in amino acids: CASSLQGGSDYTF. The CDR3 region has the DNA TGTGCCAGCAGCTTACAGGGAGGGAGTGACTACACCTTC.

CDR3 in amino acids: CASTPRDRNTDTQYF. In DNA, the CDR3 is TGTGCCAGCACTCCCCGGGACAGGAACACAGATACGCAGTATTTT. This sequence joins TRBV27 and TRBJ2-3; 8 bases align to TRBD1. With V trimmed by 7 bases and J by 2 bases, 8 bases remained unmatched. The CDR3 length is 15 residues. Germline V gene data show CDR1 as MNHEY and CDR2 as SMNVEV (reference sequence).

This clonotype was seen more than once but under ten times. The chain has TRBV10-3 and TRBJ1-3; tentatively, D is TRBD1 (5 bases). The V gene lost 3 bases and the J gene lost 1 base, with 13 bases spanning the gap. This CDR3 has 16 residues. Germline V CDR1 and CDR2: ENHRY, SYGVKD. For the CDR3, the DNA is TGTGCCATCAGTGACGGGGGAGGGAATTCTGGAAACACCATATATTTT. This translates into CAISDGGGNSGNTIYF.

This clonotype was counted at least ten times. The chain combines TRBV7-6 with TRBJ1-6, with no clear D. The CDR3 spans 16 residues. The V end lost 6 bases, the J end lost 8 bases, and 20 bases lay between the germline ends. Germline CDR1 and CDR2: SGHVS and FNYEAQ. CDR3 region: CASSSLAGIKDSPLHF. The CDR3, as DNA: TGTGCCAGCAGTTCATTAGCCGGAATTAAAGATTCACCCCTCCACTTT.